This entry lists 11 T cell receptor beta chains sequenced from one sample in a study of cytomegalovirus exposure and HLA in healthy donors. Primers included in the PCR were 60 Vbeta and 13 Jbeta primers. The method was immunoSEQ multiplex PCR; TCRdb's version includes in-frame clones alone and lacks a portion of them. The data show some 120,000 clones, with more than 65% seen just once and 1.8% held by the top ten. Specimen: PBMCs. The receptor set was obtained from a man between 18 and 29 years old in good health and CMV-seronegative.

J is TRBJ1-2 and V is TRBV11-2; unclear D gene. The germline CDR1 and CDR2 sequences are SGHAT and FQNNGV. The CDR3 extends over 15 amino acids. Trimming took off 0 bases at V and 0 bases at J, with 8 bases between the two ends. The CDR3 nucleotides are TGTGCCAGCAGCTTAGAGGCAGGTCCTAACTATGGCTACACCTTC. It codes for CASSLEAGPNYGYTF.

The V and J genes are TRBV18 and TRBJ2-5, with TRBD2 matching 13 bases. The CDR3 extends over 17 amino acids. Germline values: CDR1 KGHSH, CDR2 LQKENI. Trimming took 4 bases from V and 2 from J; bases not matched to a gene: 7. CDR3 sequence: CASSQPGLAGYQETQYF. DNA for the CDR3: TGTGCCAGCTCACAACCGGGACTAGCGGGATATCAAGAGACCCAGTACTTC.

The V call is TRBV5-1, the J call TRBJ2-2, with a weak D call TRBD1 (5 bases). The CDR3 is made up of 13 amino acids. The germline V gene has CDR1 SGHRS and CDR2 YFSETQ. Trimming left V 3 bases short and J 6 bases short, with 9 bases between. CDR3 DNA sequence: TGCGCCAGCAGCTCGGTCAGGGCCGGGGAGCTGTTTTTT. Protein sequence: CASSSVRAGELFF.

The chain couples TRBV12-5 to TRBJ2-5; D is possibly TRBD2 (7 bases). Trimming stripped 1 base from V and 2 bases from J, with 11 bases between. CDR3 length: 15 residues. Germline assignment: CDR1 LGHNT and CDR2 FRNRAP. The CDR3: CASGLGRGLQETQYF. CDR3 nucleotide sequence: TGTGCTAGTGGTTTGGGGCGGGGGCTACAAGAGACCCAGTACTTC. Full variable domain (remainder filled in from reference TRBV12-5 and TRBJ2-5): DARVTQTPRHKVTEMGQEVTMRCQPILGHNTVFWYRQTMMQGLELLAYFRNRAPLDDSGMPKDRFSAEMPDATLATLKIQPSEPRDSAVYFCASGLGRGLQETQYFGPGTRLLVL.

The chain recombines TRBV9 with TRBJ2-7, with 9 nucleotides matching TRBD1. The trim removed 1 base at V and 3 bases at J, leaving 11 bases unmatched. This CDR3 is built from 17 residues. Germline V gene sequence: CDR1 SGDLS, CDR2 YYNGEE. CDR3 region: CASSVMDRGQPYYEQYF. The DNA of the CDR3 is TGTGCCAGCAGCGTAATGGACAGGGGCCAACCCTACTACGAGCAGTACTTC.

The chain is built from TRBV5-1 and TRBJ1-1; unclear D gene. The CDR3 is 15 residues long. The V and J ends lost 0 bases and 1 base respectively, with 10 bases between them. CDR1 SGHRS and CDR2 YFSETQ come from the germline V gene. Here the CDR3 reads CASSLEPDTNTEAFF. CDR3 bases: TGCGCCAGCAGCTTGGAACCAGATACGAACACTGAAGCTTTCTTT.

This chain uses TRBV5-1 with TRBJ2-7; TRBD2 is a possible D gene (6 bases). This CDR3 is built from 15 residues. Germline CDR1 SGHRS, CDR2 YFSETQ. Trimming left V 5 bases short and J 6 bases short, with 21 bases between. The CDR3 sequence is CASSFSPLGGGEQYF. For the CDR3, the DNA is TGCGCCAGCAGTTTCTCTCCTCTCGGGGGAGGCGAGCAGTACTTC.

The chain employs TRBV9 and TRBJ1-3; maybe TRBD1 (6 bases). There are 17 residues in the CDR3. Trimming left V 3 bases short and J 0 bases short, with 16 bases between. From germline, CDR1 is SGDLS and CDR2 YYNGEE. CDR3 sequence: CASSASGTTLSGNTIYF. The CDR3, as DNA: TGTGCCAGCAGCGCCTCCGGGACAACTCTCTCTGGAAACACCATATATTTT.

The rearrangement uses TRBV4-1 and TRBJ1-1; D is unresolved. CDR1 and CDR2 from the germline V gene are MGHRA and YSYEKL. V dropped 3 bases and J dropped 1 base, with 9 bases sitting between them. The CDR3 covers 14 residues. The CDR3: CASSHREKNTEAFF. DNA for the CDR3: TGCGCCAGCAGCCATAGGGAGAAGAACACTGAAGCTTTCTTT.

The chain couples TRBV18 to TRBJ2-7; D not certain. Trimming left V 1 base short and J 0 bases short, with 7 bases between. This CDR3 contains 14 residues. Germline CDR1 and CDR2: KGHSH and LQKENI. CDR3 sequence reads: CASSPQKSSYEQYF. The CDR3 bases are TGTGCCAGCTCACCACAGAAGAGCTCCTACGAGCAGTACTTC. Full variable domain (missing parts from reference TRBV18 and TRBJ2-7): NAGVMQNPRHLVRRRGQEARLRCSPMKGHSHVYWYRQLPEEGLKFMVYLQKENIIDESGMPKERFSAEFPKEGPSILRIQQVVRGDSAAYFCASSPQKSSYEQYFGPGTRLTVT.

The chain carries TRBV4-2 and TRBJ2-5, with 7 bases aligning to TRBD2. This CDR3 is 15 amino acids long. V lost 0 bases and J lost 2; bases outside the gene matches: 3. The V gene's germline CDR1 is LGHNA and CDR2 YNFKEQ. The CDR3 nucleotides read TGTGCCAGCAGCCAAGATTGGGGGGGTCAAGAGACCCAGTACTTC. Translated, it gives CASSQDWGGQETQYF.